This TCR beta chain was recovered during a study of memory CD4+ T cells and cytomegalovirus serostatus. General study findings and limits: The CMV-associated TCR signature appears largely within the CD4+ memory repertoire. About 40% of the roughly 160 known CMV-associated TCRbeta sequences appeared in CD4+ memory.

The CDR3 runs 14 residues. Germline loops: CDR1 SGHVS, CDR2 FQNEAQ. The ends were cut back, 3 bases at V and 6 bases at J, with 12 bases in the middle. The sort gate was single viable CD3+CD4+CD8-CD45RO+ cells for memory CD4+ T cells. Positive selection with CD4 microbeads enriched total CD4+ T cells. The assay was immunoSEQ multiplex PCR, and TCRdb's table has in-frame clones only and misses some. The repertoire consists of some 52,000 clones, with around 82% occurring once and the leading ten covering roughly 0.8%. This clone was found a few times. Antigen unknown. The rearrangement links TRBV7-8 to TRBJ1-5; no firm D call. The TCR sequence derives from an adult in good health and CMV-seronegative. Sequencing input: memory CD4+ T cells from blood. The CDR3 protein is CASSFRTGSQPQHF. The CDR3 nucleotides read TGTGCCAGCAGCTTTAGGACCGGCAGTCAGCCCCAGCATTTT.